This T cell receptor (beta chain) was recorded in a study of CD8+ T cells in alopecia areata. The sequencing template was cDNA reverse transcribed from extracted RNA. The repertoire was sequenced with immunoSEQ multiplex PCR; TCRdb's copy has only in-frame clones and lacks some. The table lists about 110,000 clones, 50% to 60% of them singletons. Looked up from germline, CDR1 is SGHAT and CDR2 is FQNNGV. The germline V and J ends were trimmed by 4 bases and 3 bases, with 12 bases remaining between them. This CDR3 has 14 amino acids. The sample taken for sequencing was NKG2D-low CD8+ T cells sorted from blood. This receptor was obtained from a human donor with alopecia areata. V and J are TRBV11-2 and TRBJ1-1; no firm D call. As DNA, the CDR3 is TGTGCCAGCAGCTCCGGCGGACCACACACTGAAGCTTTCTTT. Translating gives CASSSGGPHTEAFF.